Given below is one T cell receptor (beta chain) in context. Antigen unknown. One junction end does not reproduce the germline sequence, and a read error may be involved. Looked up from germline, CDR1 is KGHSH and CDR2 is LQKENI. CDR3 length equals 13 residues. These data originate in a study of cytomegalovirus exposure and HLA in healthy donors. The PCR employed 60 Vbeta primers together with 13 Jbeta primers. Assay used: immunoSEQ multiplex PCR; TCRdb lists only in-frame clones, some missing. The data contain some 200,000 clones, around four fifths of them seen just once; the ten biggest clones take up 0.71%. Study-level findings and limits: It emerged from a later analysis that several of the most significant clusters appeared to be linked to common viral pathogens. Upon later analysis, TCR association rates were observed to vary by HLA locus, being highest for DRB1 and lowest for HLA-C. The number of N-insertions in an Asian-associated ancestry cluster was reportedly below the roughly 700-donor mean in a later analysis.

The chain uses TRBV18 and TRBJ1-2; TRBD1 aligns across 7 bases. This receptor was identified in a boy under 10 years old in good health and CMV-seronegative. Sequenced input: PBMCs. CDR3 DNA: TGTGCCAGCTCACTCGATTCGACAGGGTCAGACGCCTTC. Translation: CASSLDSTGSDAF.